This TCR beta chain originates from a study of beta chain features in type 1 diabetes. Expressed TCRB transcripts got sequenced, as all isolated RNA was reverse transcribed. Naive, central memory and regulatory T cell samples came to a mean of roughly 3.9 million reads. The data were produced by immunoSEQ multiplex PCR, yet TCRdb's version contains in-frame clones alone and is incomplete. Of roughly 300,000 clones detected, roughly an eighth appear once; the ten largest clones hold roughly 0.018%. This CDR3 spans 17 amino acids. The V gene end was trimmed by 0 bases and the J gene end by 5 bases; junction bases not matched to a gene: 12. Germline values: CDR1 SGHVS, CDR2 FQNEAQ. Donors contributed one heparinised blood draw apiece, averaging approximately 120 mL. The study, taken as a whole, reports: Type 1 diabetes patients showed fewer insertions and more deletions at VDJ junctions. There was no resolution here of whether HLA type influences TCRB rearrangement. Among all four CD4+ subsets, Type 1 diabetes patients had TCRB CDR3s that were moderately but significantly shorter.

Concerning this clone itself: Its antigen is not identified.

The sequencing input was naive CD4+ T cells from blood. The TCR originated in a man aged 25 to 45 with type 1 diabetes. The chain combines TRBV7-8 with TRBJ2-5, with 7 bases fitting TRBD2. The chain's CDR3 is CASSLASGVGSVETQYF. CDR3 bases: TGTGCCAGCAGCTTAGCGAGCGGGGTCGGTTCGGTTGAGACCCAGTACTTC. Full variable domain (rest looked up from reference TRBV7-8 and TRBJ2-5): GAGVSQSPRYKVAKRGQDVALRCDPISGHVSLFWYQQALGQGPEFLTYFQNEAQLDKSGLPSDRFFAERPEGSVSTLKIQRTQQEDSAVYLCASSLASGVGSVETQYFGPGTRLLVL.